The clone carrying this T cell receptor beta chain appeared a single time. The antigen is unknown. A much larger clone lies a single base off, so this may be a read error. Blocking oligonucleotides added to a second nested PCR suppressed unpaired genes. TCRdb reprocessed the emulsion pairing reads via MiXCR and lists one record per CDR3 protein. Among nearly 40,000 distinct CDR3 sequences listed, 45% were seen once. Germline V lookup: CDR1 MGHDK, CDR2 SYGVNS. The CDR3 is 17 residues long. The trim removed 4 bases at V and 1 base at J, leaving 8 bases unmatched. This specimen comes from a study of T cell repertoires in breast cancer. The wider study: On average each sample gave approximately 500,000 sequences, 8 to 10 reads per cell.

Study-level points and caveats: TRBV7 predominated among shared TCRs, possibly a bias from eight TRBV7 primers.

The expanded emulsion RT-PCR method captured paired alpha and beta chains from CD8+ T cells. This TCR was sampled from a pool of human donors with breast cancer or a healthy control (not recorded which). This chain links TRBV25-1 with TRBJ1-1; TRBD1 agrees at 11 bases. The sample was CD8+ T cells. In nucleotides, the CDR3 is TGTGCCAGCAGTGTCACGGACAGGGGGCAGTGGAACACTGAAGCTTTCTTT. This sequence encodes CASSVTDRGQWNTEAFF.